This TCR beta chain was recovered during a study of blood T cell repertoires in COVID-19. Background on the study: There were acute and convalescent COVID-19 samples, and they came from the United States, Italy and Spain. Sample material is recorded as cDNA or gDNA derived from T cells, B-cell-depleted T cells, or PBMCs.

This table comes from immunoSEQ multiplex PCR, and its TCRdb copy is limited to in-frame clones, with some not included. The sample consists of roughly 200,000 clones, around nine tenths of them appearing once. Germline V gene sequence: CDR1 SGHTA, CDR2 FQGTGA. The CDR3 covers 14 residues. Trimming shortened V by 1 base and J by 7 bases, and 10 bases separated the two germline ends. The clonotype originates from a man over 45 with acute or convalescent COVID-19. The sequenced sample was peripheral blood. V is TRBV7-3 and J is TRBJ2-2; D gene uncertain. CDR3 nucleotide sequence: TGTGCCAGCAGCTTAAGACCTAGGAACGGGGAGCTGTTTTTT. It codes for CASSLRPRNGELFF.